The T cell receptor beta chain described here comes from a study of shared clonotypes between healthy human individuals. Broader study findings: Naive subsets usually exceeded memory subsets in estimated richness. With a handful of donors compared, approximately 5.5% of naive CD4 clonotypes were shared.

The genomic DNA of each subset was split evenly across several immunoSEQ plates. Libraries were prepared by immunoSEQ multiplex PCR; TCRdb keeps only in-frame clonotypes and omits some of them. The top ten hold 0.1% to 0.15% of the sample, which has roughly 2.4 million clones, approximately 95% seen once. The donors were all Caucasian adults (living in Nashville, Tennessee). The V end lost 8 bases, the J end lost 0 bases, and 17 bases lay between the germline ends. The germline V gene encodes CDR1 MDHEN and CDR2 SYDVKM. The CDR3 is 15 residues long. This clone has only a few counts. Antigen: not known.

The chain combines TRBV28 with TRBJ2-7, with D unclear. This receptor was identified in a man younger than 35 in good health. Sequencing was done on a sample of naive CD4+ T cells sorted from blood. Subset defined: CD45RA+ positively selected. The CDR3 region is CASSFLRVSSYEQYF. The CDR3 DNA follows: TGTGCCAGCTCCTTCCTTCGGGTTAGCTCCTACGAGCAGTACTTC.